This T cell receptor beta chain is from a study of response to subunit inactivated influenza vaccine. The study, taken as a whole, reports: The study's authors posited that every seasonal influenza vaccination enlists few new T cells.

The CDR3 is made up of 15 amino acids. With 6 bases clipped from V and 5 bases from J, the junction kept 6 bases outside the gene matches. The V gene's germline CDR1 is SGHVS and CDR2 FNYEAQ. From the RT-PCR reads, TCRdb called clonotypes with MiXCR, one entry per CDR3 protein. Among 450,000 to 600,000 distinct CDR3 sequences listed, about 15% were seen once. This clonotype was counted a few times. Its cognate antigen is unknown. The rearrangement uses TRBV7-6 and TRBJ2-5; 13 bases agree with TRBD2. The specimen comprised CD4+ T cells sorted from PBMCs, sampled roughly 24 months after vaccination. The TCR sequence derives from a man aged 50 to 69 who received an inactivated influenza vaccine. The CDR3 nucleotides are TGTGCCAGCAGTACGGGACTAGCGGGAATGGAGACCCAGTACTTC. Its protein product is CASSTGLAGMETQYF.